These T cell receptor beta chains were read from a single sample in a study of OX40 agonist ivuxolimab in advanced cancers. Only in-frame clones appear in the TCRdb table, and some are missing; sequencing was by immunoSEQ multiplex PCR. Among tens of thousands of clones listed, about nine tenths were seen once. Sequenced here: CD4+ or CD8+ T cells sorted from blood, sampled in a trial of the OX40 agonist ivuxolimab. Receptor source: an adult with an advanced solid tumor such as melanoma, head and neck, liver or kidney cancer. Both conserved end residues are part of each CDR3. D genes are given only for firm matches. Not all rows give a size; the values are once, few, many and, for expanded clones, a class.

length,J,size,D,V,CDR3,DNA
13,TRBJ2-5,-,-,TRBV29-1,CSVVLGGLETQYF,TGCAGCGTTGTACTTGGGGGGCTGGAGACCCAGTACTTC
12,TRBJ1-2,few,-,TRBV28,CASSALSDGYTF,TGTGCCAGCAGTGCCTTATCAGATGGCTACACCTTC
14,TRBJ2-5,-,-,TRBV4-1,CASSQTPRGETQYF,TGCGCCAGCAGCCAAACCCCACGGGGAGAGACCCAGTACTTC
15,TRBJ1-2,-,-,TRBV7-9,CASSLVTGSDYGYTF,TGTGCCAGCAGCTTAGTCACAGGGTCGGACTATGGCTACACCTTC
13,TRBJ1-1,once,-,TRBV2,CASRGPGDTEAFF,TGTGCCAGCAGGGGGCCGGGGGACACTGAAGCTTTCTTT
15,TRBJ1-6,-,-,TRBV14,CASSPYLGGNSPLHF,TGTGCCAGCAGTCCATACCTGGGTGGCAATTCACCCCTCCACTTT
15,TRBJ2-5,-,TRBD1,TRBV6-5,CASSSTGGQGETQYF,TGTGCCAGCAGTTCCACCGGGGGACAGGGAGAGACCCAGTACTTC
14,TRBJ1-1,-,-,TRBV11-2,CASSLGLAPTEAFF,TGTGCCAGCAGCTTGGGTCTAGCCCCCACTGAAGCTTTCTTT
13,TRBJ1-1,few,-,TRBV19,CASSIGTNTEAFF,TGTGCCAGTAGTATAGGGACGAACACTGAAGCTTTCTTT
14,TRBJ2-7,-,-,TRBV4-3,CASSQGLFTYEQYF,TGCGCCAGCAGCCAAGGCCTATTCACCTACGAGCAGTACTTC
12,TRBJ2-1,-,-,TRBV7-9,CASSLVYNEQFF,TGTGCCAGCAGCTTAGTATACAATGAGCAGTTCTTC
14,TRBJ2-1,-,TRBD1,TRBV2,CASKRRDRVNEQFF,TGTGCCAGCAAAAGGCGGGACAGGGTCAATGAGCAGTTCTTC
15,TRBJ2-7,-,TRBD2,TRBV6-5,CASSGEGGGGYEQYF,TGTGCCAGCAGCGGCGAGGGAGGCGGGGGGTACGAGCAGTACTTC
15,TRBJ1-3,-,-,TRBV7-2,CASSFFTSSGNTIYF,TGTGCCAGCAGCTTTTTCACCAGCTCTGGAAACACCATATATTTT
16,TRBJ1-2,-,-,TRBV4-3,CASSQERGEYIYGYTF,TGCGCCAGCAGCCAAGAGCGGGGGGAGTATATCTATGGCTACACCTTC
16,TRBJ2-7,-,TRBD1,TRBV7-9,CASSGPRGLTTYEQYF,TGTGCCAGCAGCGGTCCTAGGGGGCTAACTACCTACGAGCAGTACTTC
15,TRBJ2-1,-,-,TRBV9,CASSGVAASYNEQFF,TGTGCCAGCAGCGGGGTCGCCGCCTCCTACAATGAGCAGTTCTTC
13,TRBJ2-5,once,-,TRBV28,CASSLGGQETQYF,TGTGCCAGCAGTTTAGGAGGCCAAGAGACCCAGTACTTC
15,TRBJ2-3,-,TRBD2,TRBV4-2,CASSHRLASTDTQYF,TGTGCCAGCAGTCACAGACTAGCGAGCACAGATACGCAGTATTTT
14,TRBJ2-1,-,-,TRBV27,CASSPGTTYNEQFF,TGTGCCAGCAGCCCCGGGACCACCTACAATGAGCAGTTCTTC
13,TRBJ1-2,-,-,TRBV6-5,CASSPEGVYGYTF,TGTGCCAGCAGTCCGGAGGGGGTCTATGGCTACACCTTC
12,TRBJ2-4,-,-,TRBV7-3,CASSPQGGVQYF,TGTGCCAGCAGCCCCCAGGGGGGGGTCCAGTACTTC
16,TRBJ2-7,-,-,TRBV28,CASSVGFILSGYEQYF,TGTGCCAGCTCTGTCGGGTTCATCCTCAGCGGTTACGAGCAGTACTTC
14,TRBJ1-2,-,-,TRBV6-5,CASSFRAFGYGYTF,TGTGCCAGCAGTTTTCGGGCTTTTGGCTATGGCTACACCTTC
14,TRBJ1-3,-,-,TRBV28,CASSWGSSGNTIYF,TGTGCCAGCAGTTGGGGGAGCTCTGGAAACACCATATATTTT
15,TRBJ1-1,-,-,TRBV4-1,CASSQLQTANTEAFF,TGCGCCAGCAGCCAACTCCAGACGGCAAACACTGAAGCTTTCTTT
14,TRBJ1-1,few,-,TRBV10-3,CAISVAAMNTEAFF,TGTGCCATCAGTGTAGCAGCAATGAACACTGAAGCTTTCTTT
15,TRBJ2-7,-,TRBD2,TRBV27,CASSFRGGRVNEQYF,TGTGCCAGCAGTTTTCGAGGCGGGAGGGTGAACGAGCAGTACTTC
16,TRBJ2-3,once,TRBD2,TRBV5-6,CASSVGFSGGTDTQYF,TGTGCCAGCAGCGTTGGTTTTAGCGGGGGGACAGATACGCAGTATTTT
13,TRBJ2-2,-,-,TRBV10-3,CAITATNTGELFF,TGTGCCATCACCGCCACGAACACCGGGGAGCTGTTTTTT
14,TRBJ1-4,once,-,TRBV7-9,CASSFSFSDEKLFF,TGTGCCAGCAGCTTTTCTTTTTCAGATGAAAAACTGTTTTTT
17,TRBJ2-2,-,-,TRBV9,CASSDNPGTLNTGELFF,TGTGCCAGCAGCGACAACCCCGGGACACTGAACACCGGGGAGCTGTTTTTT
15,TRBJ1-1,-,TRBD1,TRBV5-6,CASSSGGTGNTEAFF,TGTGCCAGCAGTTCGGGCGGGACAGGGAACACTGAAGCTTTCTTT
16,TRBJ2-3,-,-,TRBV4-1,CASSQPWGHGTDTQYF,TGCGCCAGCAGCCAGCCATGGGGGCACGGCACAGATACGCAGTATTTT
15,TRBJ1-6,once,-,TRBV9,CASSDPGELYSPLHF,TGTGCCAGCAGCGACCCCGGGGAGTTATACTCACCCCTCCACTTT
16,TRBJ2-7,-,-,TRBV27,CASRPLGVQGSSEQYF,TGTGCCAGCAGGCCACTAGGGGTACAGGGTTCAAGCGAGCAGTACTTC
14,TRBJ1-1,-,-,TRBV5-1,CASSLGHSNTEAFF,TGCGCCAGCAGCTTGGGGCACTCGAACACTGAAGCTTTCTTT
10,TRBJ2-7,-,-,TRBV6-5,CASRHYEQYF,TGTGCCAGCAGACACTACGAGCAGTACTTC
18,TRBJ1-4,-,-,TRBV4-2,CASSQDELVWGTNEKLFF,TGTGCCAGCAGCCAAGACGAACTGGTATGGGGGACTAATGAAAAACTGTTTTTT
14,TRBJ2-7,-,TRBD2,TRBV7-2,CASSFFPGGGEQYF,TGTGCCAGCAGCTTCTTCCCGGGAGGGGGCGAGCAGTACTTC
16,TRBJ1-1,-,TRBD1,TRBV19,CASSISKDRGNTEAFF,TGTGCCAGTAGTATATCCAAGGACAGGGGTAACACTGAAGCTTTCTTT
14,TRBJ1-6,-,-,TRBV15,CATSRGSYNSPLHF,TGTGCCACCAGCAGAGGCAGTTATAATTCACCCCTCCACTTT
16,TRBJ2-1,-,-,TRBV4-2,CASSQDIGLATDEQFF,TGTGCCAGCAGCCAAGATATTGGGCTAGCGACGGATGAGCAGTTCTTC
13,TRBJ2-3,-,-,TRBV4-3,CASSQVEGDTQYF,TGCGCCAGCAGCCAAGTAGAGGGAGATACGCAGTATTTT
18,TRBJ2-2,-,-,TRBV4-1,CASSQDLQTFGGDGELFF,TGCGCCAGCAGCCAAGATCTTCAGACATTCGGGGGCGACGGGGAGCTGTTTTTT
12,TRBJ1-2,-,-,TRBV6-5,CASAGGNYGYTF,TGTGCCTCAGCGGGGGGTAACTATGGCTACACCTTC
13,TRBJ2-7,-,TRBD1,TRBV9,CASSPGQGFEQYF,TGTGCCAGCAGCCCGGGACAGGGTTTCGAGCAGTACTTC